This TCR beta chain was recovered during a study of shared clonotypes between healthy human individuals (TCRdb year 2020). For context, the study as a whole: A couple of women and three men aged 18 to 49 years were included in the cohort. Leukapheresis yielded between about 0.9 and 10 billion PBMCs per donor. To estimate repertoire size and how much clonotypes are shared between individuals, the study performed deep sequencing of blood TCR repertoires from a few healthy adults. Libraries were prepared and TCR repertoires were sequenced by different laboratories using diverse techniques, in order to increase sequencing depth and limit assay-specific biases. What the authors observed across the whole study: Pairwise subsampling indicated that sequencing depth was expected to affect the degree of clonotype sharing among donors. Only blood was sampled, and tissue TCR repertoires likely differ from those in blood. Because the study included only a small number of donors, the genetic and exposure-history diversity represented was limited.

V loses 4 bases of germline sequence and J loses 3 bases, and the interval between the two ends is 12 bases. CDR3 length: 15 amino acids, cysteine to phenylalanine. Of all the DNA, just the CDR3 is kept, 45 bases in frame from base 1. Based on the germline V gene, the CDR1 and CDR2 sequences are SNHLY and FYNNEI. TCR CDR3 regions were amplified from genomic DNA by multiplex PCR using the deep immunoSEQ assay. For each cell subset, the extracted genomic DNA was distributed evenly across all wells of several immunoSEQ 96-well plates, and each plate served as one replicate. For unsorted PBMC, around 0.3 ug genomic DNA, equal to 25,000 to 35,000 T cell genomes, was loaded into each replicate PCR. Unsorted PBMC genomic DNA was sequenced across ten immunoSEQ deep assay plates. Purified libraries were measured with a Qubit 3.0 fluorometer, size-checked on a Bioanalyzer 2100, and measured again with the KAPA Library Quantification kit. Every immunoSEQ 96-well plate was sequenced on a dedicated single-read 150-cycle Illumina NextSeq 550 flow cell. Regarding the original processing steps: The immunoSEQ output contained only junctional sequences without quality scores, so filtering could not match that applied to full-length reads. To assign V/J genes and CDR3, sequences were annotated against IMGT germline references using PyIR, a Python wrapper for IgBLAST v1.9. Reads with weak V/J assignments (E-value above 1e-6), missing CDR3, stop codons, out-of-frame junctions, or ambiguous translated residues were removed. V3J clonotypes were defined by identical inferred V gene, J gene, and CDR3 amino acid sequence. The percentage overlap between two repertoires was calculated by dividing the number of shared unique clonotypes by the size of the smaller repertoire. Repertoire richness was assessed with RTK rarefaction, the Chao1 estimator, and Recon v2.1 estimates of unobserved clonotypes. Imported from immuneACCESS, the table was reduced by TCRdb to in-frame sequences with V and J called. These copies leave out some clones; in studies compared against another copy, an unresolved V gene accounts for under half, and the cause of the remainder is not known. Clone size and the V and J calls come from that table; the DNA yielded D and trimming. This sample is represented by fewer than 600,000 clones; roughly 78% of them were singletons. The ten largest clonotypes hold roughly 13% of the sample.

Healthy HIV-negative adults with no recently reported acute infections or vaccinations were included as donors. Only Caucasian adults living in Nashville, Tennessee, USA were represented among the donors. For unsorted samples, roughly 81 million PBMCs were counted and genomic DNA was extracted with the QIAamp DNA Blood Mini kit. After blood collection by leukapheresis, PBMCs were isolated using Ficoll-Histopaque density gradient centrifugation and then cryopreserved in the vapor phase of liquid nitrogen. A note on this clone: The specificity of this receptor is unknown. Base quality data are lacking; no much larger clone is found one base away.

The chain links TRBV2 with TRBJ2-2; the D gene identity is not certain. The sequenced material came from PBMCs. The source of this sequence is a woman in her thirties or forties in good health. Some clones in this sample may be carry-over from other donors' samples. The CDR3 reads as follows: CASSAMGSDTGELFF. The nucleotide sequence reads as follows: TGTGCCAGCAGTGCTATGGGGTCCGACACCGGGGAGCTGTTTTTT.